The next 9 T cell receptor beta chains were all read from a single sample in a study of graft-versus-host responses after intestinal transplantation. Profiling relied on immunoSEQ multiplex PCR, and the TCRdb table lists in-frame clones only, not all of them. The sample consists of some 11,000 clones, roughly 93% of them appearing once. The starting material was PBMCs, obtained roughly 110 days after intestinal transplant. These receptors all come from a human patient who received an intestinal transplant, so some T cells may come from the graft donor.

This clone came up a few times. V is TRBV6-5 and J is TRBJ1-3; D gene uncertain. The CDR3 totals 13 residues. Germline V gives CDR1 MNHEY, CDR2 SVGAGI. Between the trimmed V and J ends, which lost 5 bases and 0 bases, there was a span of 5 bases. DNA for the CDR3: TGTGCCAGCAGTCCACACTCTGGAAACACCATATATTTT. Translated: CASSPHSGNTIYF.

The chain employs TRBV6-6 and TRBJ1-3; unclear D gene. Germline V gene lookup returns CDR1 MNHNY and CDR2 SVGAGI (reference sequence). Trimming took off 2 bases at V and 2 bases at J, with 4 bases between the two ends. The CDR3 consists of 13 residues. In DNA, the CDR3 is TGTGCCAGCAGTTACGGTCCTGGAAACACCATATATTTT. Protein: CASSYGPGNTIYF.

V and J are TRBV5-4 and TRBJ2-7; D perhaps matches TRBD1 (6 bases). Looked up from germline, CDR1 is SGHNT and CDR2 is YYREEE (reference sequence). The CDR3 spans 13 residues. V lost 4 bases to trimming and J lost 2 bases, with 10 bases between them. CDR3 DNA: TGTGCCAGCAGCCTCGGGACACCCTACGAGCAGTACTTC. This gives the protein CASSLGTPYEQYF.

The rearrangement links TRBV2 to TRBJ1-5; D ambiguous. Germline CDR1 SNHLY, CDR2 FYNNEI. Trimming shortened V by 6 bases and J by 0 bases, and 9 bases separated the two germline ends. There are 14 residues in the CDR3. DNA for the CDR3: TGTGCCAGCAGGGAACGGATTAGCAATCAGCCCCAGCATTTT. Translating it yields CASRERISNQPQHF.

The V call is TRBV28, the J call TRBJ1-2, with 8 bases matching TRBD1. There are 16 residues in the CDR3. Looked up from germline, CDR1 is MDHEN and CDR2 is SYDVKM. The V segment lost 7 bases and the J segment 4 bases; nucleotides outside the gene matches: 14. CDR3 bases: TGTGCCAGCACCGGGACAGGACAGGCTCGCCTCTATGGCTACACCTTC. Translated: CASTGTGQARLYGYTF.

The chain joins TRBV27 to TRBJ2-1, with D uncertain. Trimming pared 8 bases from V and 8 bases from J, leaving 16 bases between. This CDR3 region has 13 residues. The V gene's germline CDR1 is MNHEY and CDR2 SMNVEV (reference sequence). CDR3 sequence reads: CASAWANPHEQFF. In nucleotides, the CDR3 is TGTGCCAGCGCTTGGGCAAACCCCCATGAGCAGTTCTTC.

The chain employs TRBV4-1 and TRBJ2-7, with 13 nucleotides matching TRBD2. This CDR3 comprises 15 residues. CDR1 is MGHRA, CDR2 YSYEKL, per germline. J lost 2 bases, V lost 6 bases, and 4 bases had no gene match. As DNA, the CDR3 is TGCGCCAGCAGTCACGGGACTAGCGGGGCCTACGAGCAGTACTTC. This translates into CASSHGTSGAYEQYF.

The chain carries TRBV10-3 and TRBJ2-1; maybe TRBD1 (6 bases). Germline assignment: CDR1 ENHRY and CDR2 SYGVKD. The ends were cut back, 6 bases at V and 1 base at J, with 16 bases in the middle. This CDR3 spans 16 amino acids. The DNA of the CDR3 is TGTGCCATCAGCTACAGGGTTATAGGGTCCTACAATGAGCAGTTCTTC. This encodes CAISYRVIGSYNEQFF.

This rearrangement joins TRBV5-6 to TRBJ1-5; the D is unclear. V was shortened by 0 bases and J by 4 bases, with 8 bases between the two germline ends. This CDR3 contains 14 residues. Germline assignment: CDR1 SGHDT and CDR2 YYEEEE. In nucleotides, the CDR3 is TGTGCCAGCAGCTTGGATCGGGCGAATCAGCCCCAGCATTTT. Protein sequence: CASSLDRANQPQHF.